This T cell receptor (beta chain) came from a study of shared clonotypes between healthy human individuals. Looked up from germline, CDR1 is SGHRS and CDR2 is YFSETQ. V trimming: 0 bases; J trimming: 5 bases; junction bases outside the gene matches: 5. The CDR3 totals 15 residues. Generated by immunoSEQ multiplex PCR, the TCRdb table keeps only in-frame clones and is missing some. The table records roughly 330,000 clones, 74% of them present only once. Sequencing input: memory CD4+ T cells sorted from blood. Noted subset: CD45RA-negative fraction. The chain is built from TRBV5-1 and TRBJ2-1; 7 positions match TRBD2. This receptor was identified in a man in his thirties or forties in good health. CDR3 nucleotides: TGCGCCAGCAGCTTGGGGACTAGGGGAGACAATGAGCAGTTCTTC. This sequence encodes CASSLGTRGDNEQFF. Drawing the rest from reference TRBV5-1 and TRBJ2-1, the complete variable domain is KAGVTQTPRYLIKTRGQQVTLSCSPISGHRSVSWYQQTPGQGLQFLFEYFSETQRNKGNFPGRFSGRQFSNSRSEMNVSTLELGDSALYLCASSLGTRGDNEQFFGPGTRLTVL.